The clone carrying this T cell receptor (beta chain) was seen many times. Antigen specificity is unknown. CDR3 length equals 13 residues. V lost 4 bases and J lost 2, with 8 bases in between. Quantitative 5'-RACE was performed with molecular barcodes, and it yielded the TCR beta libraries. TCRdb used MiXCR to reprocess the 5' RACE reads, holding one entry per CDR3 protein. Of about 340,000 distinct CDR3 sequences in the sample, under 15% were seen once. This entry is derived from a study of CD8 T cells in ankylosing spondylitis. Study results and caveats: Relatively scarce in peripheral blood, disease-linked clones were CD8+. Matched ankylosing spondylitis synovial fluid reportedly showed significant enrichment of disease-linked clones.

The receptor was derived from a male donor with ankylosing spondylitis or in good health (not recorded which). V usage is TRBV12-3 or TRBV12-4 and J usage is TRBJ1-2; D might be TRBD1 (6 bases). What was sequenced was blood, either unsorted or a sorted T cell fraction (not recorded which). The CDR3 bases are TGTGCCAGCAGTTCCGGACAGAACTATGGCTACACCTTC. Translating it yields CASSSGQNYGYTF.